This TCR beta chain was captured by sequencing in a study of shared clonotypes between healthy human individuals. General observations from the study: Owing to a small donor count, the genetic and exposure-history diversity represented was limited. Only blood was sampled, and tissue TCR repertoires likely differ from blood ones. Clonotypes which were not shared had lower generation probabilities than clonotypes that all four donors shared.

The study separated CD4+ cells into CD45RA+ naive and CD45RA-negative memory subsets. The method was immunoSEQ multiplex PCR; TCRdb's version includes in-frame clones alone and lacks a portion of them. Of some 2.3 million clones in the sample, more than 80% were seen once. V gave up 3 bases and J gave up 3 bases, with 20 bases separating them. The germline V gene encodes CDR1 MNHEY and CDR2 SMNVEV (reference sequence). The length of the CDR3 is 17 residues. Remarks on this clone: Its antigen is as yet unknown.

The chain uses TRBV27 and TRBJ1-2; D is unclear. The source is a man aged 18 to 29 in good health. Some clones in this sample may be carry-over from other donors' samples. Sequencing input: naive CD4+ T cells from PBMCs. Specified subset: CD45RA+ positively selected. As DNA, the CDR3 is TGTGCCAGCAGTTTCCTACAAGGCCAGACGGTCCACTATGGCTACACCTTC. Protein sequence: CASSFLQGQTVHYGYTF.